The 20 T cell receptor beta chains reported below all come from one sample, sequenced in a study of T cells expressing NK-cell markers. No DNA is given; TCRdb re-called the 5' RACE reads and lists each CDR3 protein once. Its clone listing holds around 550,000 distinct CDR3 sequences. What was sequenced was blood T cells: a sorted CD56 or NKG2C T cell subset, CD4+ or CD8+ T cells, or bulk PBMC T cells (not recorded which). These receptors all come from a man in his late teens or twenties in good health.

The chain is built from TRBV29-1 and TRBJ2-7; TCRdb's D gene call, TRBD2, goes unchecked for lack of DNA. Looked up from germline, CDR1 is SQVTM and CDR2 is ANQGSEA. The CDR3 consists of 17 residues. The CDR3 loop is CSVVWSEREGVSYEQYF.

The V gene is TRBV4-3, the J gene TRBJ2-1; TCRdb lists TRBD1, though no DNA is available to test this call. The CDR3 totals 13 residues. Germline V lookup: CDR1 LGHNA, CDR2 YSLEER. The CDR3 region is CASSQEGGSEQFF.

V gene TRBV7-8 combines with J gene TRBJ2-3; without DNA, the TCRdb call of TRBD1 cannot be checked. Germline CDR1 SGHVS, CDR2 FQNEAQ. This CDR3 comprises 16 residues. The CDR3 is CASSQRGLNRFDTQYF.

The CDR3 sequence is CASSSKQGLNTEAFF. The genes are TRBV5-1 and TRBJ1-1; absent DNA, TCRdb's TRBD1 call cannot be checked. The CDR3 is 15 residues long. Germline loops: CDR1 SGHRS, CDR2 YFSETQ.

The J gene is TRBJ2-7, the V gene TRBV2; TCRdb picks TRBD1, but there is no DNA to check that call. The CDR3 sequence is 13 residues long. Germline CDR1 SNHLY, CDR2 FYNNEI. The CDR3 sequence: CASNVRGRYEQYF.

The CDR3 sequence is CASSQDVRAGSYNEQFF. The V and J genes are TRBV4-3 and TRBJ2-1. Per the germline V gene, CDR1 is LGHNA and CDR2 is YSLEER. CDR3 length: 17 residues.

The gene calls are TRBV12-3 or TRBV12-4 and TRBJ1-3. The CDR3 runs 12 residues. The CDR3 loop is CASSSGGNTIYF.

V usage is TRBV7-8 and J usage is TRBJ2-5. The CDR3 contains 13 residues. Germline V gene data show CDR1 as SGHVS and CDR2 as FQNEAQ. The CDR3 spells CASSLHFPETQYF.

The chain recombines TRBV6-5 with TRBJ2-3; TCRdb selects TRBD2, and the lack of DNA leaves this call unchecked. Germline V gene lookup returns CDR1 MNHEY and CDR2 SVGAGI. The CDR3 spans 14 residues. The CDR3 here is CASSYGGNTDTQYF.

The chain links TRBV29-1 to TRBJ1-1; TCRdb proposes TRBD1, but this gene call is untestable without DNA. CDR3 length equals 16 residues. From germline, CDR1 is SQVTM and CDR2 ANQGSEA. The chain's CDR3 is CSVDLRQAGRNTEAFF.

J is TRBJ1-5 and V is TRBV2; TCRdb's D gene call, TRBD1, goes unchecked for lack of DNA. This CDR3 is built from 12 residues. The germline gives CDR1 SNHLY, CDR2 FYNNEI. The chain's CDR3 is CASKGTPGPQHF.

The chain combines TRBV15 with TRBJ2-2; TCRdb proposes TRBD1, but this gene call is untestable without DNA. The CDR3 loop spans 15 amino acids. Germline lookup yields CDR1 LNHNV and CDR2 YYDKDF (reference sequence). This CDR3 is CATSNGAGWTGELFF.

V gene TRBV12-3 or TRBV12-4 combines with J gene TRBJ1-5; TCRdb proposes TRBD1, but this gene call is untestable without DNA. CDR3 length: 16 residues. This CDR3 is CASSFQGTLGNQPQHF.

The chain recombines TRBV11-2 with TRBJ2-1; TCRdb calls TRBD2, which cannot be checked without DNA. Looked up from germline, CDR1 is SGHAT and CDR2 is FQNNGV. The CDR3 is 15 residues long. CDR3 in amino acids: CASSLDDRGTHEQFF.

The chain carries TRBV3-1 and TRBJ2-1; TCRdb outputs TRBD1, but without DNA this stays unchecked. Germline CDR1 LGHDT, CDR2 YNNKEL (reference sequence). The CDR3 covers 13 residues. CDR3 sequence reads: CASSRGRPDEQFF.

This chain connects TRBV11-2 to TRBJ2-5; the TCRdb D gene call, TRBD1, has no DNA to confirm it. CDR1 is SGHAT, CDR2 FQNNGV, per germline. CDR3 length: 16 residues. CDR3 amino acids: CASSPWGGTQQETQYF.

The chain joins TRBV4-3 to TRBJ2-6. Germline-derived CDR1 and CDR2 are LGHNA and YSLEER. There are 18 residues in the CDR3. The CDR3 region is CASSQDLGGSWGANVLTF.

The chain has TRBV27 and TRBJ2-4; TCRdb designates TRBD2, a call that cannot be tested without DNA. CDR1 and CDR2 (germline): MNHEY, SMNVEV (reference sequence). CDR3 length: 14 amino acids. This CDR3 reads CASSFEGEGDIQYF.

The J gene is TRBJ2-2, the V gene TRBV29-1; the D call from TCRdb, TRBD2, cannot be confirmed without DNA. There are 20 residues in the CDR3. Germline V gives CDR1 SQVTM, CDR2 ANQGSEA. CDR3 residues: CSVEILQGTSGTSNTGELFF.

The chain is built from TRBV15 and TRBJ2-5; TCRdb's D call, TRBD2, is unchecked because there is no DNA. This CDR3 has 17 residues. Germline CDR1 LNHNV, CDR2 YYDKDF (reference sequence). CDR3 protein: CATSRDGGQRKKETQYF.